Listed below are T cell receptor beta chains from one sample, sequenced in a study of tumor and adjacent non-tumor tissue in lung cancer. TCRdb passed the multiplex PCR reads through MiXCR, listing each CDR3 protein once. In the table there are roughly 81,000 distinct CDR3 sequences, around three fifths of which are singletons. The source material was lung tumor tissue. These receptors all come from a man aged 65 to 79 with non-small cell lung cancer. Each CDR3 is given with its conserved first and last residue. Each record gives: J gene, V gene, clone size, D gene, CDR3 protein, CDR3 DNA. The D gene is left open where the match is weak. Clone size appears in some rows only: once, few, many, or a class for an expanded clone.

TRBJ1-6	TRBV18	-	-	CASSAYNSPLHF	TGTGCCAGCTCAGCCTATAATTCACCCCTCCACTTT
TRBJ2-5	TRBV12-3/TRBV12-4	-	TRBD2	CASSLLAGREVQYF	TGTGCCAGCAGTTTACTAGCGGGGCGAGAGGTCCAGTACTTC
TRBJ1-5	TRBV5-1	many	TRBD1	CASSSGQGNNQPQHF	TGCGCCAGCAGCTCAGGACAGGGGAACAATCAGCCCCAGCATTTT
TRBJ2-7	TRBV9	-	-	CASSLVDGGGYEQYF	TGTGCCAGCAGCCTCGTAGACGGCGGAGGCTACGAGCAGTACTTC
TRBJ1-1	TRBV5-5	once	TRBD1	CASSSRQGILNTEAFF	TGTGCCAGCAGCTCCCGACAGGGGATTTTGAACACTGAAGCTTTCTTT
TRBJ2-3	TRBV11-2	-	-	CVGSLDRTTITDTKYF	TGTGTCGGCAGCTTAGACAGGACGACTATCACAGATACGAAGTATTTT
TRBJ2-7	TRBV28	-	-	CAIGGPFSYEQYF	TGTGCCATCGGGGGTCCATTCTCCTACGAGCAGTACTTC
TRBJ2-3	TRBV29-1	-	TRBD2	CGVVGAAGDIDTQYF	TGCGGCGTCGTTGGTGCAGCGGGAGATATCGATACGCAGTATTTT
TRBJ2-5	TRBV28	-	-	CASSFSAGVATQYF	TGTGCCAGCAGTTTCTCCGCAGGGGTTGCGACCCAGTACTTC
TRBJ2-3	TRBV7-9	-	-	CASSLEDWADTQYF	TGTGCCAGCAGCTTAGAGGACTGGGCAGATACGCAGTATTTT
TRBJ2-7	TRBV6-1	-	-	CVSSTRQDGYEQYF	TGTGTCAGCAGCACAAGACAAGACGGGTACGAGCAGTATTTC
TRBJ1-1	TRBV9	-	-	CDSGVRPQNTEAFF	TGTGACAGCGGCGTTCGACCGCAGAACACTGAAGCTTTCTTT
TRBJ2-2	TRBV11-2	once	TRBD1	CAGSLFVATNTGELFF	TGTGCCGGCAGCTTGTTCGTGGCCACGAACACAGGGGAACTGTTTTTT
TRBJ2-5	TRBV6-1	-	-	CASSDWGEETQYF	TGTGCCAGCAGTGATTGGGGAGAAGAGACCCAGTACTTC
TRBJ2-1	TRBV6-1	-	TRBD1	CASMGTGFGEQFF	TGTGCCAGCATGGGGACAGGGTTTGGTGAGCAGTTCTTC
TRBJ2-1	TRBV5-1	-	-	CASSLGLTGVVEQFF	TGCGCCAGTAGCTTGGGTCTAACGGGGGTCGTAGAGCAGTTCTTC
TRBJ2-6	TRBV4-1	-	TRBD1	CASSQDPGTVSPGANVLIF	TGTGCCAGCAGCCAAGACCCCGGGACAGTTTCGCCTGGGGCCAACGTCCTGATTTTC
TRBJ1-2	TRBV5-1	-	-	CANSLRGRINYGYTF	TGCGCCAACAGCTTGAGGGGTAGAATTAACTATGGCTACACCTTC
TRBJ1-6	TRBV6-5	-	-	CTSSYLGSSSLHF	TGTACCAGCAGTTACTTGGGTAGTTCATCCCTCCACTTT
TRBJ2-5	TRBV29-1	-	-	CSVGQYQETQYF	TGCAGTGTGGGGCAATACCAAGAGACCCAGTACTTC
TRBJ1-2	TRBV28	few	-	CASSLSHGGYTF	TGTGCCAGCAGCCTCTCTCATGGTGGCTACACCTTC
TRBJ1-5	TRBV28	many	-	CASTGSADGPQHF	TGTGCCAGCACGGGATCGGCGGATGGGCCCCAGCATTTT
TRBJ2-3	TRBV2	-	-	CAGRGFSDTQYF	TGTGCCGGCAGGGGTTTTTCAGATACGCAGTATTTT
TRBJ1-1	TRBV11-2	-	-	CASSRHRGTILRETEAFF	TGTGCCAGCAGTAGGCATCGTGGGACAATCCTTAGGGAGACTGAAGCTTTCTTT
TRBJ2-1	TRBV20-1	once	-	CNARDRVNKQFF	TGCAATGCTAGAGATCGAGTTAATAAGCAGTTCTTC
TRBJ2-1	TRBV7-9	-	TRBD2	CAGRPQRGMFF	TGTGCCGGCCGCCCCCAGCGGGGGATGTTCTTC